This record covers a single T cell receptor beta chain. It lacks a known antigen. No base qualities exist here, and no much larger clone lies one base off it. The record originates from a study of T cell responses to AZD1222 COVID-19 vaccine (dated by TCRdb to the early 2020s). About the study as a whole: TCR sequencing covered some 250 trial participants: approximately 200 given two doses of AZD1222 and 26 given two doses of MenACWY control vaccine. Trial participants were enrolled into age subgroups of 18-55, 56-69 and 70-plus years, which contained roughly 140, 27 and 60 TCR-sequenced participants, respectively. Study-wide findings and limitations: Spike-specific TCR breadth and depth rose significantly after two AZD1222 doses compared with day 0 and with MenACWY recipients. Most participants were white British and females outnumbered males, and the authors suggested that clonal diversity may have been underestimated. Conclusions about previously exposed vaccinees were limited because only a handful of AZD1222 recipients were SARS-CoV-2 seropositive at baseline. Reportedly, almost half of the unique spike-specific TCRs recognized epitopes lying outside the regions that are mutated in the B.1.351 and B.1.1.7 variants. The 56-69-year group was small, and its depth increase did not reach significance, likely because of low power. Because no samples from the day 14 peak response were available, repertoires could be characterized only after the peak T cell response. The whole spike protein was spanned by vaccine-associated CD4 TCRs, and dominant responses were seen in regions 160-218 and 743-854.

The CDR3 regions of human TCRbeta chains were analyzed by immunosequencing. In the authors' own workflow: TCRs in the repertoires were matched against a reference library of SARS-CoV-2-specific TCRs that had been generated with the MIRA antigen-specificity platform. Breadth was defined as the fraction of unique TCRs that were SARS-CoV-2-associated. Depth was defined as the fraction of total T cells that were SARS-CoV-2-associated. Using the MIRA data, each spike-specific TCR was assigned both to the spike region to which the TCR was reactive and to a CD4 or CD8 class. Log10-transformed breadth and depth values were compared by one-way ANOVA with Sidak's multiple comparisons tests. The source is immuneACCESS, and TCRdb retained only in-frame sequences with V and J called. Part of the clones is not carried over; for the studies checked, unresolved V genes explain less than half of this, and the remainder is unexplained. V and J calls plus clone size are reproduced from that table; the DNA served to infer D and trimming. In this sample the table shows 180,000 or so clones, 90% to 95% of which occur a single time. The ten largest clones represent about 1% of the sample.

What the time point label conveys for this sample: about 28 days (+/-7) after the second vaccine dose. Because spike-specific TCR depth and breadth did not differ between the two schedules, AZD1222 recipients who got a second dose at roughly 4 weeks were pooled with those who got a second dose at roughly 12 weeks. Vaccinee samples came from UK trials COV001 and COV002, including a single-blind randomized controlled phase 2/3 trial of AZD1222 (ChAdOx1 nCoV-19) in healthy adults. For TCRbeta chain sequencing, PBMC samples were collected from trial participants at day 0 and at day 28 after the second dose. The origin of this receptor is an adult who received the AZD1222 COVID-19 vaccine. Sequences were derived from peripheral blood, sampled 28 days after the second AZD1222 dose.

This receptor carries the CDR3 CASSSRQGGSPLHF. At the DNA level, the sequence is TGTGCCAGCAGTTCTAGACAGGGGGGATCACCCCTCCACTTT. Recombination linked TRBV7-9 to TRBJ1-6, with 9 bases matching TRBD1. In the germline V gene (reference sequence), CDR1 corresponds to SEHNR and CDR2 to FQNEAQ. After removal of 6 bases from V and 10 bases from J, the junction retains 7 bases not matched to a gene. The CDR3 goes from the cysteine to the phenylalanine over 14 residues. The DNA shown is the 42-base CDR3, in frame from base 1.